A single sample is the source of the 31 T cell receptor beta chains below, sequenced in a study of early T cells in non-severe SARS-CoV-2 infection. Via MiXCR, TCRdb re-called the 5' RACE reads, giving one row per CDR3 protein. Found here are tens of thousands of distinct CDR3 sequences, around an eighth of them singletons; the top ten hold 5% to 8%. The sample taken for sequencing was whole blood. Receptors originate from an adult who was a healthcare worker with PCR-confirmed SARS-CoV-2 infection or an uninfected control (not recorded which).

V and J are TRBV4-3 and TRBJ2-7; perhaps TRBD2 as D (6 bases). V lost 4 bases to trimming and J lost 4 bases, with 11 bases between them. The length of the CDR3 is 13 residues. Germline V gene lookup returns CDR1 LGHNA and CDR2 YSLEER. The CDR3 region is CASSRGTEYEQYF. In DNA, the CDR3 is TGCGCCAGCAGCCGCGGGACCGAGTACGAGCAGTACTTC.

This clonotype occurred many times. The chain is built from TRBV14 and TRBJ2-6; possibly TRBD1 for D (6 bases). This CDR3 contains 17 residues. Germline V gene sequence: CDR1 SGHDN, CDR2 FVKESK. The V end lost 2 bases, the J end lost 0 bases, and 11 bases lay between the germline ends. The CDR3, as DNA: TGTGCCAGCAGCCAACGAACAGGGACCTCTGGGGCCAACGTCCTGACTTTC. It specifies CASSQRTGTSGANVLTF.

This clonotype turned up a few times. This sequence joins TRBV12-3 or TRBV12-4 and TRBJ1-1; D unclear. The V end lost 7 bases, the J end lost 5 bases, and 8 bases lay between the germline ends. The CDR3 is 11 amino acids. The CDR3 nucleotides read TGTGCCAGCACGGTAAAGACTGAAGCTTTCTTT. The encoded protein is CASTVKTEAFF.

This clonotype was picked up a small number of times. This chain uses TRBV7-9 with TRBJ2-2; TRBD2 aligns across 8 bases. J was trimmed by 7 bases and V by 5 bases; bases with no gene match: 9. The CDR3 is 15 amino acids. Germline lookup yields CDR1 SEHNR and CDR2 FQNEAQ (reference sequence). This chain's CDR3 is CASSRPRGGNGELFF. CDR3 coding DNA: TGTGCCAGCAGCCGTCCACGGGGGGGAAACGGGGAGCTGTTTTTT.

The genes are TRBV5-1 and TRBJ2-2; tentatively, D is TRBD2 (5 bases). The germline V gene encodes CDR1 SGHRS and CDR2 YFSETQ. Trimming removed 0 bases from V and 2 bases from J, with 8 bases in between. The CDR3 loop spans 15 amino acids. CDR3 sequence: CASSLGRTNTGELFF. CDR3 DNA sequence: TGCGCCAGCAGCTTGGGGCGGACTAACACCGGGGAGCTGTTTTTT.

The rearrangement joins TRBV11-3 to TRBJ2-1; possibly TRBD2 for D (6 bases). The germline gives CDR1 SGHNT, CDR2 YENEEA. Trimming left V 5 bases short and J 7 bases short, with 18 bases between. The CDR3 covers 15 residues. CDR3 sequence reads: CASSPVGGTENEQFF. CDR3 sequence (DNA): TGTGCCAGCAGCCCGGTGGGGGGAACGGAGAATGAGCAGTTCTTC.

This clonotype occurred a few times. The V gene is TRBV5-1, the J gene TRBJ2-2; 7 nucleotides match TRBD1. V gave up 3 bases and J gave up 0 bases; unmatched junction bases: 2. This CDR3 comprises 15 residues. Per the germline V gene, CDR1 is SGHRS and CDR2 is YFSETQ. CDR3 sequence: CASSWDSANTGELFF. The CDR3 coding sequence is TGCGCCAGCAGCTGGGACAGCGCGAACACCGGGGAGCTGTTTTTT.

In its sample, this clonotype was seen many times. This sequence joins TRBV7-2 and TRBJ2-1; D perhaps matches TRBD2 (6 bases). V gave up 6 bases and J gave up 7 bases, with 13 bases separating them. CDR1 and CDR2 from the germline V gene are SGHTA and FQGNSA. This CDR3 region has 13 residues. The CDR3 sequence: CASSQDSGNEQFF. In nucleotides, the CDR3 is TGTGCCAGCAGTCAAGACAGCGGGAATGAGCAGTTCTTC. Using reference TRBV7-2 and TRBJ2-1 for the parts outside the CDR3, the full variable domain is GAGVSQSPSNKVTEKGKDVELRCDPISGHTALYWYRQSLGQGLEFLIYFQGNSAPDKSGLPSDRFSAERTGGSVSTLTIQRTQQEDSAVYLCASSQDSGNEQFFGPGTRLTVL.

The chain is built from TRBV24-1 and TRBJ2-3; 9 nucleotides line up with TRBD1. With 4 bases clipped from V and 1 base from J, the junction kept 23 bases outside the gene matches. Germline V CDR1 and CDR2: KGHDR, SFDVKD. The CDR3 runs 22 residues. CDR3 amino acids: CATSDAGRGRDRGVGGTDTQYF. The DNA of the CDR3 is TGTGCCACCAGTGACGCCGGCCGAGGCCGAGACAGGGGGGTAGGTGGCACAGATACGCAGTATTTT.

The V gene is TRBV11-2, the J gene TRBJ2-3, with D perhaps TRBD1 (6 bases). Germline CDR1 is SGHAT and CDR2 is FQNNGV. CDR3 length: 16 amino acids. V was clipped by 5 bases and J by 1 base, with 16 bases between them. In DNA, the CDR3 is TGTGCCAGCAGCGTAGCAGGGGCGCGGGGCACAGATACGCAGTATTTT. This translates into CASSVAGARGTDTQYF.

This clonotype showed up many times. The chain combines TRBV10-3 with TRBJ1-5; D gene uncertain. CDR1 is ENHRY and CDR2 is SYGVKD in the germline V gene. This CDR3 spans 13 amino acids. The V end was cut by 3 bases, the J end by 5 bases, with 8 bases between. CDR3 DNA sequence: TGTGCCATCAGTGATTTTCAGGATCAGCCCCAGCATTTT. It encodes CAISDFQDQPQHF.

This rearrangement joins TRBV4-1 to TRBJ2-3; D may be TRBD2 (6 bases). Trimming removed 4 bases at V and 1 base at J, with 33 bases between. The germline V gene encodes CDR1 MGHRA and CDR2 YSYEKL. The CDR3 runs 22 residues. The CDR3 loop is CASSPGLTSTVFSRGGTDTQYF. The CDR3 DNA sequence: TGCGCCAGCAGCCCGGGACTTACTAGCACGGTTTTCTCCCGGGGCGGCACAGATACGCAGTATTTT.

This clonotype appeared a single time. The CDR3 region has the DNA TGCGCCAGCAGCCAATCCGCCGGGACAGAGAAAGGCTACACTGAAGCTTTCTTT. Protein: CASSQSAGTEKGYTEAFF. This rearrangement joins TRBV4-3 to TRBJ1-1, with 7 nucleotides matching TRBD1. The V gene's germline CDR1 is LGHNA and CDR2 YSLEER. With 2 bases clipped from V and 3 bases from J, the junction kept 15 bases outside the gene matches. The CDR3 consists of 18 residues.

This clonotype was seen more than once but under ten times. The J gene is TRBJ2-7, the V gene TRBV20-1; 7 bases are a match to TRBD1. With V trimmed by 6 bases and J by 0 bases, 8 bases remained unmatched. Germline CDR1 and CDR2: DFQATT and SNEGSKA (reference sequence). The CDR3 contains 14 residues. The CDR3: CSALTGALSYEQYF. Here the CDR3 DNA reads TGCAGTGCACTTACAGGGGCTCTCTCCTACGAGCAGTACTTC.

The chain couples TRBV5-6 to TRBJ1-6; no clear D gene. Germline-derived CDR1 and CDR2 are SGHDT and YYEEEE. The CDR3 loop spans 15 amino acids. V lost 0 bases to trimming and J lost 8 bases, with 12 bases between them. CDR3 DNA: TGTGCCAGCAGCTTGGACCCCCGAGAGCATTCACCCCTCCACTTT. Protein sequence: CASSLDPREHSPLHF.

This clonotype has at least ten counts. V and J are TRBV7-8 and TRBJ2-5, with D tentatively TRBD2 (6 bases). V was trimmed by 1 base and J by 2 bases, leaving 17 bases between them. The CDR3 runs to 17 residues. Germline V lookup: CDR1 SGHVS, CDR2 FQNEAQ. This CDR3 is CASSLGWRAGSQETQYF. The CDR3 nucleotides are TGTGCCAGCAGCTTAGGCTGGAGGGCGGGGTCGCAAGAGACCCAGTACTTC. Based on the CDR3 plus reference TRBV7-8 and TRBJ2-5, the full variable domain is GAGVSQSPRYKVAKRGQDVALRCDPISGHVSLFWYQQALGQGPEFLTYFQNEAQLDKSGLPSDRFFAERPEGSVSTLKIQRTQQEDSAVYLCASSLGWRAGSQETQYFGPGTRLLVL.

This clonotype showed up just a few times. The genes are TRBV7-9 and TRBJ2-1; TRBD2 matches 15 bases. V lost 5 bases, J lost 2 bases, and 7 bases stayed unmatched. The CDR3 consists of 18 residues. Germline CDR1 and CDR2: SEHNR and FQNEAQ (reference sequence). This CDR3 is CASSQGLAGGRTYNEQFF. In DNA, the CDR3 is TGTGCCAGCAGCCAAGGACTAGCGGGAGGGCGCACCTACAATGAGCAGTTCTTC. Supplemented by reference TRBV7-9 and TRBJ2-1, the full variable domain reads DTGVSQNPRHKITKRGQNVTFRCDPISEHNRLYWYRQTLGQGPEFLTYFQNEAQLEKSRLLSDRFSAERPKGSFSTLEIQRTEQGDSAMYLCASSQGLAGGRTYNEQFFGPGTRLTVL.

This clonotype was observed a handful of times. This chain joins TRBV7-2 and TRBJ2-3; the D gene is possibly TRBD1 (5 bases). The CDR3 covers 14 residues. Trimming removed 0 bases at V and 9 bases at J, with 13 bases between. The germline CDR1 and CDR2 sequences are SGHTA and FQGNSA. The CDR3 loop is CASSLAITGGTQYF. The CDR3 DNA sequence: TGTGCCAGCAGCTTAGCGATAACAGGCGGCACGCAGTATTTT.

A few counts support this clonotype. The V and J genes are TRBV5-1 and TRBJ2-1; the D gene is possibly TRBD2 (5 bases). The CDR3 runs 15 residues. Trimming took 4 bases from V and 8 from J, leaving 19 bases between them. CDR1 and CDR2 from the germline V gene are SGHRS and YFSETQ. In DNA form, the CDR3 reads TGCGCCAGCAGCCACAGCGGCCTTCAGTCACATGAGCAGTTCTTC. It specifies CASSHSGLQSHEQFF.

This clonotype has a handful of counts. The CDR3 is CASSIWTVSGANVLTF. CDR3 in DNA: TGTGCCAGCAGTATCTGGACAGTCTCTGGGGCCAACGTCCTGACTTTC. The chain carries TRBV6-1 and TRBJ2-6; D is possibly TRBD1 (6 bases). The CDR3 spans 16 residues. Trimming pared 5 bases from V and 0 bases from J, leaving 11 bases between. Germline values: CDR1 MNHNS, CDR2 SASEGT.

CDR3 DNA sequence: TGCAGTGCTAGAGTCCCAGGGGAGAATTCACCCCTCCACTTT. Translation: CSARVPGENSPLHF. The chain uses TRBV20-1 and TRBJ1-6; D is perhaps TRBD1 (6 bases). V was trimmed by 1 base and J by 7 bases, leaving 11 bases between them. The CDR3 has 14 residues. The V gene's germline CDR1 is DFQATT and CDR2 SNEGSKA (reference sequence).

V and J are TRBV3-1 and TRBJ1-4, with 8 bases identical to TRBD1. The germline V gene encodes CDR1 LGHDT and CDR2 YNNKEL (reference sequence). Trimming cost V 6 bases and J 10 bases; bases outside gene matches: 4. The CDR3 has 12 residues. CDR3 region: CASRDRAGKLFF. The CDR3 bases are TGTGCCAGCAGGGACAGGGCCGGAAAACTGTTTTTT.

This clonotype was seen a few times. The chain employs TRBV6-4 and TRBJ1-1; D gene unclear. CDR1 MRHNA and CDR2 SNTAGT come from the germline V gene. The V end lost 5 bases, the J end lost 1 base, and 8 bases lay between the germline ends. The CDR3 runs to 13 residues. The CDR3 region is CASSPSQNTEAFF. CDR3 coding DNA: TGTGCCAGCAGTCCTAGCCAGAACACTGAAGCTTTCTTT.

The V call is TRBV2, the J call TRBJ2-3, with TRBD2 as a possible D gene (5 bases). The CDR3 has 12 amino acids. CDR1 and CDR2 from the germline V gene are SNHLY and FYNNEI. V shed 6 bases and J shed 7 bases, with 11 bases lying between them. CDR3 bases: TGTGCCAGCAGCCGGGGAGAATATACGCAGTATTTT. Amino acids: CASSRGEYTQYF.

This clonotype was counted only a few times. The genes are TRBV6-5 and TRBJ1-5, with 7 bases aligning to TRBD1. CDR1 and CDR2 (germline): MNHEY, SVGAGI. The V segment lost 5 bases and the J segment 0 bases; nucleotides outside the gene matches: 4. CDR3 size: 15 residues. The CDR3 protein is CASSTRTGSNQPQHF. CDR3 DNA: TGTGCCAGCAGTACCCGGACAGGTAGCAATCAGCCCCAGCATTTT.

This clonotype showed up many times. The chain links TRBV7-9 to TRBJ2-1; 16 positions agree with TRBD2. The CDR3 has 18 residues. Germline lookup yields CDR1 SEHNR and CDR2 FQNEAQ (reference sequence). Trimming at V came to 5 bases and at J to 5 bases, leaving 9 bases not matched to a gene. Written as DNA, the CDR3 is TGTGCCAGCAGCGTGGGACTAGCGGGAGGGCCAGTTGACAATGAGCAGTTCTTC. This translates into CASSVGLAGGPVDNEQFF.

This clonotype has at least ten counts. The chain combines TRBV20-1 with TRBJ2-7; D call uncertain. Germline V gene data show CDR1 as DFQATT and CDR2 as SNEGSKA (reference sequence). V lost 0 bases to trimming and J lost 0 bases, with 9 bases between them. The CDR3 runs to 14 residues. CDR3 amino acids: CSARDAIISYEQYF. CDR3 DNA sequence: TGCAGTGCTAGAGACGCTATCATCTCCTACGAGCAGTACTTC.

This clonotype has ten or more counts. This chain connects TRBV11-2 to TRBJ2-1; D gene unclear. The germline V gene encodes CDR1 SGHAT and CDR2 FQNNGV. This CDR3 has 15 amino acids. Trimming cost V 0 bases and J 1 base, with 7 bases left between them. The CDR3 spells CASSLDILSYNEQFF. CDR3 coding DNA: TGTGCCAGCAGCTTAGACATATTGTCCTACAATGAGCAGTTCTTC.

This chain connects TRBV19 to TRBJ2-7; tentatively, D is TRBD1 or TRBD2 (5 bases each). The CDR3 is 12 amino acids. V lost 5 bases and J lost 5, with 10 bases in between. Germline V gene lookup returns CDR1 LNHDA and CDR2 SQIVND (reference sequence). CDR3 protein: CASSGGSNEQYF. DNA of the CDR3: TGTGCCAGTAGTGGGGGATCCAACGAGCAGTACTTC. The variable domain in full, with the rest retrieved from reference TRBV19 and TRBJ2-7, is DGGITQSPKYLFRKEGQNVTLSCEQNLNHDAMYWYRQDPGQGLRLIYYSQIVNDFQKGDIAEGYSVSREKKESFPLTVTSAQKNPTAFYLCASSGGSNEQYFGPGTRLTVT.

This clonotype was detected ten times or more. The chain has TRBV11-2 and TRBJ2-5, with 10 bases matching TRBD2. Germline V CDR1 and CDR2: SGHAT, FQNNGV. CDR3 length: 16 residues. With V trimmed by 5 bases and J by 2 bases, 8 bases remained unmatched. CDR3 nucleotides: TGTGCCAGCAGCGCGCTGATAGCGGGAGGACAAGAGACCCAGTACTTC. It is translated as CASSALIAGGQETQYF.

This clonotype appeared many times. The CDR3 bases are TGTGCCAGCAGCCTGTCGGAGCGAAGCACAGATACGCAGTATTTT. Its protein is CASSLSERSTDTQYF. This chain uses TRBV9 with TRBJ2-3; D gene uncertain. The CDR3 length is 15 residues. V lost 4 bases and J lost 0, with 12 bases in between. Per germline, CDR1 SGDLS and CDR2 YYNGEE.